In its sample, the clone carrying this TCR beta chain was seen a few times. This specimen comes from a study of T-cell memory formation after mild COVID-19. TCRdb ran MiXCR on the 5' RACE reads and lists one entry per CDR3 protein. The data show about 350,000 distinct CDR3 sequences, roughly an eighth seen once. The CDR3 runs to 15 residues. Germline trimming cut 4 bases from V and 4 bases from J; bases unmatched to any gene: 9. Per the germline V gene, CDR1 is SGHRS and CDR2 is YFSETQ. Sequenced sample: PBMCs or a T cell subset sorted from them (not recorded which). This clonotype was sampled from a man between 18 and 29 years old who had mild COVID-19 (a few samples of this study predate the infection). Cell type and time point are not known. The chain has TRBV5-1 and TRBJ2-7; 9 bases line up with TRBD1. The CDR3 DNA reads as TGCGCCAGCAGCCCCCGGGACAGGGCAGATTACGAGCAGTACTTC. This gives the protein CASSPRDRADYEQYF.